This T cell receptor beta chain originates from a study of spatial heterogeneity in lung cancer (dated by TCRdb to the late 2010s). About the study as a whole: More beta-chain than alpha-chain transcripts were consistently detected, likely reflecting higher beta-chain transcript abundance. In the raw uncorrected reads, each unique combination of TCR and UMI appeared more than ten times on average. In non-small cell lung cancer, the study made a quantitative comparison of TCR alpha and beta repertoires among multiple tumor regions, matched nontumor lung and blood. Nonsynonymous mutation counts, determined by whole-exome sequencing of tumor tissue, were related to features of the TCR repertoire. Both alpha and beta chains were TCR-sequenced in 200 to 250 tumor regions, approximately 67 matched nontumor lung samples and 45 to 60 PBMC samples obtained at surgery.

This specimen's time point label, per the study, means: sample taken at primary tumor resection. Donors were 65 to 85 patients with early-stage, untreated non-small cell lung cancer from the lung TRACERx cohort. Whole RNA extracted from tumor and nontumor lung tissue, or from cryopreserved PBMC samples, was used for TCR sequencing without cell sorting. Only patients for whom sufficient RNA was available from at least two tumor regions were selected for TCR sequencing. Broad study findings and their caveats: Confirming at a functional level the hypothesis that regional TCRs recognize regional mutations was considered to require additional single-cell paired TCR alpha and beta sequencing. Ubiquitous expanded tumor TCRs were found in blood more often at tumor resection than at routine follow-up.

The library was produced with 5' RACE. Sequencing took place on a NextSeq 500. In the TCR library protocol, a unique molecular identifier was attached to each TCR cDNA molecule so that PCR and sequencing errors could be corrected. Under the source paper's analysis protocol: TCR identification, UMI-based error correction and CDR3 extraction were performed with Decombinator tools. TCRs above a frequency of 2 per 1,000, corresponding to the top 1% of the tumor frequency distribution, were defined as expanded. Rényi diversity was computed with the R vegan package after subsampling each repertoire 100 times to 5,000 TCRs. To build CDR3 similarity networks, amino acid triplet string-kernel similarity was used, and CDR3s were connected when their pairwise similarity was above 0.82. Using fastp at Q25 and MiXCR, TCRdb reprocessed the public reads and kept productive beta chains. Each entry is one CDR3 protein sequence, shown with its most common DNA and genes. What appears here as the V and J calls and clone size reflects TCRdb's work, not the paper's. Counted in this sample were about 21,000 distinct CDR3 sequences; about 5.8% of them appeared once. Clones ranked in the top ten supply roughly 35% of the sample.

V loses 9 bases at its end and J loses 0 bases; junction bases beyond the gene matches: 9. The cysteine opens and the phenylalanine closes a CDR3 of 16 amino acids. Only the CDR3 portion is preserved as DNA: 48 bases, with reading frame beginning at the first base. CDR1 and CDR2, looked up from the germline V gene (reference sequence), are LNHDA and SQIVND. Ten or more counts support this clonotype. Its recognized antigen is unknown. No base quality values were provided; no much bigger clone lies one nucleotide off. The sequenced sample was PBMCs, obtained at surgery. The V and J genes are TRBV19 and TRBJ2-7, with TRBD2 matching 12 junction bases. This receptor was taken from a male donor with early-stage non-small cell lung cancer. The nucleotide sequence is given as TGTGCCAGCCGCGCGACTAGCGGGAGCGCCTCCTACGAGCAGTACTTC. Its amino acids are CASRATSGSASYEQYF.